This T cell receptor beta chain is drawn from a study of T cells after yellow fever vaccination. V was shortened by 5 bases and J by 7 bases, with 12 bases between the two germline ends. The CDR3 totals 13 residues. Germline lookup yields CDR1 SNHLY and CDR2 FYNNEI. TCRdb re-analysed the 5' RACE reads in MiXCR, keeping a single row per CDR3 protein. The table includes under 150,000 distinct CDR3 sequences, 7% to 9% detected once. There are a few counts of this clonotype. The material sequenced was CD4+ T cells sorted from PBMCs, taken 5 days after the yellow fever booster vaccination. The rearrangement links TRBV2 to TRBJ1-5, with D possibly TRBD1 on 5 matching bases. This sequence originates from a man aged 25-40 years who received the YFV17D yellow fever vaccine. The CDR3 sequence: CASSIQERQPQHF. Written as DNA, the CDR3 is TGTGCCAGCAGTATACAGGAGAGGCAGCCCCAGCATTTT.